Many counts were recorded for the clone carrying this TCR beta chain. Its antigen is not known. From RNA transcripts, TCR beta CDR3 regions were amplified. TCR CDR3 underwent first-round RT-PCR with the HTBI primer set. MiXCR, run by TCRdb on the multiplex PCR reads, gives a single entry per CDR3 protein. The table has about 500,000 distinct CDR3 sequences, approximately 49% seen once. This sample was included in a study of T cells in Graves' hyperthyroidism and ophthalmopathy. Patients having uncontrolled infection, another autoimmune disease, pregnancy or lactation were not included. The CDR3 consists of 16 residues. Germline V gene data show CDR1 as MNHEY and CDR2 as SVGAGI. Trimming took 2 bases from V and 2 from J; bases not matched to a gene: 5. General study points: Ophthalmopathy was distinguished from stable hyperthyroidism by 13 V-J signatures. Model predictions of ophthalmopathy came a median around 6.5 months before onset. Blood shared most expanded thyroid clonotypes above 0.001.

The sequence came from an adult woman with Graves' disease, either hyperthyroidism or ophthalmopathy (not recorded which). Sample: peripheral blood or thyroid tissue (not recorded which). The chain recombines TRBV6-5 with TRBJ1-4, with 7 bases that match TRBD1. The DNA of the CDR3 is TGTGCCAGCAGTTACCGCCAGGGGGGCACTAATGAAAAACTGTTTTTT. This sequence encodes CASSYRQGGTNEKLFF.